Sequencing of this T cell receptor (beta chain) was carried out in a study of cytomegalovirus exposure and HLA in healthy donors. About the study: In an early release, HLA-typed donors contributed some 80 million unique TCR sequences. Study observations and caveats: A list of approximately 160 TCR beta chains associated with cytomegalovirus was given. Researchers reported in a later analysis that a missense DCLRE1C variant was tied to TCR beta V- and J-gene trimming.

As regards this clone: Antigen unknown.

Per germline, CDR1 MGHRA and CDR2 YSYEKL. This CDR3 has 14 amino acids. V lost 0 bases, J lost 7 bases, and 10 bases lay in between. The PCR ran on 60 Vbeta and 13 Jbeta primers. Only in-frame clones appear in the TCRdb table, and some are missing; sequencing was by immunoSEQ multiplex PCR. Found here are some 130,000 clones, less than 80% of them singletons; the top ten hold 4.2%. The V and J genes are TRBV4-1 and TRBJ1-5; D not resolved. The sample comprised PBMCs. The sequence was obtained from a man aged 45-65 years in good health and CMV-seropositive. CDR3 in amino acids: CASSQDGGLQPQHF. As DNA, the CDR3 is TGCGCCAGCAGCCAAGATGGAGGATTGCAGCCCCAGCATTTT.